This TCR beta chain was obtained from a study of control samples from healthy donors and cancer patients. Clones were sequenced by immunoSEQ multiplex PCR, and TCRdb holds only the in-frame ones, with some missing. Of about 410,000 clones in the sample, around 90% were seen once. V lost 6 bases and J 3 bases, leaving 12 bases between the germline ends. The CDR3 totals 13 residues. CDR1 is MNHEY, CDR2 SVGAGI, per germline. The sequenced sample was PBMCs. The V gene is TRBV6-5, the J gene TRBJ2-7, with D tentatively TRBD2 (6 bases). The clonotype comes from a man aged 40-50 years with head and neck cancer. CDR3 residues: CASSLDGGYEQYF. DNA for the CDR3: TGTGCCAGCAGCCTCGACGGGGGCTACGAGCAGTACTTC.